Given below is one TCR beta chain in context. Germline V CDR1 and CDR2: KGHSH, LQKENI. Trimming removed 8 bases at V and 8 bases at J, with 25 bases between. The CDR3 runs 17 residues. Sequencing targeted TCR beta in T cells from blood (CD8+ and CD4+). Included as multiple sclerosis controls were treatment-naive patients who had stable or active relapsing-remitting disease. TEMRA cells were FACS-enriched, and CD8+ and CD4+ T cells were isolated negatively. The sample belongs to a study of CD8 T cells in Susac syndrome. RNA, at 0.5 to 1 ug, was reverse transcribed with random hexamers. Coverage of TCR beta CDR3 amplification by immunoSEQ multiplex PCR extended to 54 Vbeta and 13 Jbeta. MiXCR, applied by TCRdb to the immunoSEQ multiplex PCR reads, yields one record per CDR3 protein. The table shows roughly 150,000 distinct CDR3 sequences, with over 95% occurring only once.

This chain connects TRBV18 to TRBJ1-6, with D perhaps TRBD1 (6 bases). The TCR was taken from a human donor with multiple sclerosis. Material: CD8+ T cells from PBMCs. The CDR3, as DNA: TGTGCCAGCACCACCAATGTGCCAGGGGAGATCGATTCACCCCTCCACTTT. It encodes CASTTNVPGEIDSPLHF.